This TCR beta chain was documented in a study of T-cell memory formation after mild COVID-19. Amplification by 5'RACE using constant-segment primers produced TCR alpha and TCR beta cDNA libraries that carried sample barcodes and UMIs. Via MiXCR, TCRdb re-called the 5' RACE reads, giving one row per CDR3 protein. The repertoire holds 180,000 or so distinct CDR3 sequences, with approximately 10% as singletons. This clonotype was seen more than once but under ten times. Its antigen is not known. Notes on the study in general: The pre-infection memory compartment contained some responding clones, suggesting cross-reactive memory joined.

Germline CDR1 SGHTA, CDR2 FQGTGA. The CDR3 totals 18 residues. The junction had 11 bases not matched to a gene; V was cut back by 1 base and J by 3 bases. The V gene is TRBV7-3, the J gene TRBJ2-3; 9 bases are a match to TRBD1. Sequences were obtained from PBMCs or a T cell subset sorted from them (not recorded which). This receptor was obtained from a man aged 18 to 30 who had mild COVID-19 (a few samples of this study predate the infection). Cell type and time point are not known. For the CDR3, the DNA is TGTGCCAGCAGCTTAAGGCACCTCCCGGGACAGGGAACAGATACGCAGTATTTT. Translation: CASSLRHLPGQGTDTQYF.